This TCR beta chain was identified in a study of CD8 T cells in Susac syndrome. Findings and caveats of the study: The number of individuals included in the study's TCR sequencing and HLA analysis was acknowledged as relatively small.

Reverse transcription of about 0.5 to 1 ug RNA was performed with random hexamers. The TCR beta CDR3 was amplified by immunoSEQ multiplex PCR across 54 Vbeta, 13 Jbeta. TCRdb fed the immunoSEQ multiplex PCR reads into MiXCR, producing one record per CDR3 protein. This repertoire shows about 440,000 distinct CDR3 sequences, 85% found once; its top ten account for under 0.15%. As to this clonotype: Its specificity is unknown.

Germline V gene sequence: CDR1 LGHDT, CDR2 YNNKEL (reference sequence). The CDR3 is 16 residues long. J was trimmed by 4 bases and V by 0 bases; bases with no gene match: 4. Treatment-naive patients with stable or active relapsing-remitting disease served as multiple sclerosis controls. FACS enriched CD8+ TEMRA cells, while bulk CD8+ and CD4+ were negatively isolated. The sample consisted of CD8+ T cells from PBMCs. The sequence derives from a human donor with multiple sclerosis. This chain connects TRBV3-1 to TRBJ2-7; 12 bases map to TRBD2. For the CDR3, the DNA is TGTGCCAGCAGCCAAGATCTTACTAGCGGGAGGTACGAGCAGTACTTC. Its translation is CASSQDLTSGRYEQYF.